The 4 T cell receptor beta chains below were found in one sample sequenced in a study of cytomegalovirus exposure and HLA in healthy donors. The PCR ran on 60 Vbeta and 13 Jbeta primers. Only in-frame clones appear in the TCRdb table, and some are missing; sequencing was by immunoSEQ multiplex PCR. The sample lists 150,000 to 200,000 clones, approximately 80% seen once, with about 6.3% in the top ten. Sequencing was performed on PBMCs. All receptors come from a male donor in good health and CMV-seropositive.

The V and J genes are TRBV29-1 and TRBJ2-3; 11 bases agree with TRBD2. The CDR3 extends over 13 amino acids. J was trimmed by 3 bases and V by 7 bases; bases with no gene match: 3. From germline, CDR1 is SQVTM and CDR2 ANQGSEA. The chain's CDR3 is CSATSGSTDTQYF. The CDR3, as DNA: TGCAGCGCCACTAGCGGGAGTACAGATACGCAGTATTTT.

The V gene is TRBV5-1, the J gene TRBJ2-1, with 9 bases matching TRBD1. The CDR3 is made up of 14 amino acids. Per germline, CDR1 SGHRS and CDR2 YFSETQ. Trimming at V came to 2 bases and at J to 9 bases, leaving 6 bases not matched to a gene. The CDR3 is CASSFRTGDGEQFF. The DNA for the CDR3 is TGCGCCAGCAGCTTCCGGACAGGGGACGGTGAGCAGTTCTTC.

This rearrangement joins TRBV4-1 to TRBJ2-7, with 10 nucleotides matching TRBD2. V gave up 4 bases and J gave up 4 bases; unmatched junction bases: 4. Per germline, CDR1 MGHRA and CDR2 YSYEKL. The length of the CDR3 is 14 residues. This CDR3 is CASSLGLAVYEQYF. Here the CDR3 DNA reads TGCGCCAGCAGCCTAGGACTAGCGGTGTACGAGCAGTACTTC.

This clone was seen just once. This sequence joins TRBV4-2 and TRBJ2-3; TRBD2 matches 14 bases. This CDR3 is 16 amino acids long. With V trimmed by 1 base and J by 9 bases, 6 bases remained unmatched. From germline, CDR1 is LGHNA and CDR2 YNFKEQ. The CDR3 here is CASSQGEGLAGDTQYF. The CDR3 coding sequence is TGTGCCAGCAGCCAAGGTGAGGGACTAGCGGGAGACACGCAGTATTTT.